This TCR beta chain was sequenced in a study of CD8+ T cells in alopecia areata. General study results and limits: Patients shared TCRs less clearly than mice did, possibly owing to HLA. Many expanded lesional clones persisted during tofacitinib (in both scalp and blood).

After isolation, RNA underwent reverse transcription to generate cDNA as the sequencing template. This table comes from immunoSEQ multiplex PCR, and its TCRdb copy is limited to in-frame clones, with some not included. The sample contains fewer than 150,000 clones, around 82% of which appear only once. About this clone: The antigen is unknown.

The CDR3 length is 13 residues. Between the trimmed V and J ends, which lost 7 bases and 2 bases, there was a span of 12 bases. CDR1 SGHNT and CDR2 YENEEA come from the germline V gene. This sample's treatment: oral pan-JAK inhibitor, 5-10 mg twice daily. This TCR derives from a human donor with alopecia areata. The J gene is TRBJ2-7, the V gene TRBV11-3; D might be TRBD1 (6 bases). This sample comprised CD8+ T cells sorted from blood, obtained at week 4, from a patient treated with tofacitinib. The CDR3 loop is CASKGRGPYEQYF. In nucleotides, the CDR3 is TGTGCCAGCAAAGGCAGGGGCCCCTACGAGCAGTACTTC.